Described below is a single T cell receptor (beta chain) sequence and its context. These data originate in a study of blood T cell repertoires in COVID-19. TCRdb keeps only in-frame clones here, not all; method: immunoSEQ multiplex PCR. The sample consists of about 200,000 clones, approximately 85% of them appearing once. The CDR3 has 13 amino acids. Germline CDR1 is SGHAT and CDR2 is FQNNGV. The germline V and J ends were trimmed by 6 bases and 5 bases, with 13 bases remaining between them. The chain joins TRBV11-2 to TRBJ1-1; D is uncertain. Sequenced: PBMCs or T cells enriched from blood (not recorded which). The sequence came from a man aged 40-55 years with acute COVID-19. The CDR3 coding sequence is TGTGCCAGCAGTAGACCGGGGAGGACTGAAGCTTTCTTT. The encoded protein is CASSRPGRTEAFF.